Listed here is a single T cell receptor (beta chain). Repertoires were generated with immunoSEQ multiplex PCR, while TCRdb's copy carries only in-frame clones and drops some. The profile shows 35,000 to 50,000 clones, about 82% of them singletons. This sample stems from a study of OX40 agonist ivuxolimab in advanced cancers. Study details: Clinicians treated patients with ivuxolimab, an agonistic anti-OX40 (CD134) antibody. Dose-escalation subjects each had hepatocellular carcinoma, melanoma, renal cell or head and neck cancer. Treatment received earlier with anti-PD-1, anti-PD-L1 or anti-CTLA-4 agents was allowed, and under 50% had some.

This CDR3 has 15 amino acids. CDR1 is SQVTM, CDR2 ANQGSEA, per germline. Trimming removed 2 bases at V and 2 bases at J, with 15 bases between. The sample in question was CD4+ or CD8+ T cells sorted from blood, obtained in a trial of the OX40 agonist ivuxolimab. The clonotype originates from an adult with an advanced solid tumor such as melanoma, head and neck, liver or kidney cancer. The gene calls are TRBV29-1 and TRBJ1-1; the D is unclear. The CDR3 DNA is TGCAGCGTTGAAAGTGGGAGGGTTTTAAACACTGAAGCTTTCTTT. Protein sequence: CSVESGRVLNTEAFF.